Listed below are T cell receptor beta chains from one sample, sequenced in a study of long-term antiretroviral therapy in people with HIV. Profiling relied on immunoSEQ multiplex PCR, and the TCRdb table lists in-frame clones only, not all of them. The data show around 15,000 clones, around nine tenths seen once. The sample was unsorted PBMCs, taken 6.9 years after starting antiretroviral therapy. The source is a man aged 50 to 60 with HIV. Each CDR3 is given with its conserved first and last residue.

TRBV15,CATSRGGGADYGYTF
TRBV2,CASSGTSGTLRTGELFF
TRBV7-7,CASSLAPTDTDEQYF
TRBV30,CAWSVPGTYGYTF
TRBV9,CASSVGTKRETQYF
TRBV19,CASTRGLSAGNTIYF
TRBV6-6,CASSGSPFQETQYF
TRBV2,CASTDRGRGGRVYGYTF
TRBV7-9,CASSGQGIGTQYF
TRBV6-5,CASSSRASFDRAEQFF
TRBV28,CASSLVTSGLYEQYF
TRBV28,CASSFRGASGYEQYF
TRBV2,CASARDNAWGNTIYF
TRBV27,CASSLKGQGYSDQPQHF